This entry lists 11 T cell receptor beta chains sequenced from one sample in a study of radiotherapy plus CTLA-4 blockade in lung cancer. Assay: immunoSEQ multiplex PCR; the TCRdb copy retains only in-frame clones and omits some. The profile covers about 98,000 clones, with 80% to 85% appearing a single time and 3% to 3.5% taken by the ten largest. This specimen consisted of peripheral blood, obtained from a patient treated with radiotherapy plus ipilimumab. The receptors derive from a human donor with non-small cell lung cancer who had a partial response to radiotherapy plus ipilimumab.

The J gene is TRBJ2-3, the V gene TRBV7-3; D gene unclear. Germline values: CDR1 SGHTA, CDR2 FQGTGA. The CDR3 runs to 15 residues. V gave up 5 bases and J gave up 0 bases, with 12 bases separating them. CDR3 bases: TGTGCCAGCAGCCCCTTCGGAGCTAGCACAGATACGCAGTATTTT. Protein product: CASSPFGASTDTQYF.

The chain combines TRBV18 with TRBJ2-1; 8 bases match TRBD2. The CDR3 is 18 residues long. The V segment lost 2 bases and the J segment 9 bases; nucleotides outside the gene matches: 18. Germline lookup yields CDR1 KGHSH and CDR2 LQKENI. The CDR3 region is CASSPASGTSAPMGEQFF. CDR3 sequence (DNA): TGTGCCAGCTCACCAGCGTCAGGGACTAGTGCCCCAATGGGTGAGCAGTTCTTC.

With regard to this clone: At the DNA level, this CDR3 is encoded by other sequences in the same sample as well. This chain uses TRBV7-2 with TRBJ2-6, with 12 bases matching TRBD1. The germline V gene has CDR1 SGHTA and CDR2 FQGNSA. This CDR3 is 18 amino acids long. V shed 1 base, J shed 3 bases, and the junction held 4 bases outside the gene matches. The CDR3 sequence is CASSLGGQGAVGANVLTF. The CDR3 DNA follows: TGTGCCAGCAGCTTAGGGGGACAGGGGGCGGTTGGGGCCAACGTCCTGACTTTC. The whole variable domain, remainder taken from reference TRBV7-2 and TRBJ2-6, is GAGVSQSPSNKVTEKGKDVELRCDPISGHTALYWYRQSLGQGLEFLIYFQGNSAPDKSGLPSDRFSAERTGGSVSTLTIQRTQQEDSAVYLCASSLGGQGAVGANVLTFGAGSRLTVL.

This clone has more than one count but fewer than ten. The chain uses TRBV5-4 and TRBJ2-7; D perhaps matches TRBD2 (6 bases). V lost 4 bases to trimming and J lost 3 bases, with 20 bases between them. Germline CDR1 reads SGHNT; CDR2 reads YYREEE (reference sequence). The CDR3 contains 16 residues. The CDR3 loop is CASSPSEREADYEQYF. CDR3 in DNA: TGTGCCAGCAGCCCTAGCGAGCGAGAGGCCGACTACGAGCAGTACTTC.

This clone was seen just once. V gene TRBV10-3 combines with J gene TRBJ2-1; D is perhaps TRBD2 (7 bases). V was trimmed by 6 bases and J by 8 bases, leaving 14 bases between them. This CDR3 has 13 residues. Germline V gene lookup returns CDR1 ENHRY and CDR2 SYGVKD. The CDR3: CAIRRQAGDEQFF. The CDR3 coding sequence is TGTGCCATCAGGAGACAGGCGGGGGATGAGCAGTTCTTC.

The chain has TRBV28 and TRBJ2-3; weak D call: TRBD1 (6 bases). Germline CDR1 MDHEN, CDR2 SYDVKM. This CDR3 comprises 16 residues. Trimming removed 6 bases at V and 1 base at J, with 17 bases between. The CDR3 region has the DNA TGTGCCAGCAGCCTCCGGGACAACGACCGCACAGATACGCAGTATTTT. Protein: CASSLRDNDRTDTQYF.

The CDR3 spells CASSQKLSTDTQYF. The CDR3, as DNA: TGTGCCAGCAGCCAAAAGCTTAGCACAGATACGCAGTATTTT. V usage is TRBV4-2 and J usage is TRBJ2-3; D is ambiguous. There are 14 residues in the CDR3. From germline, CDR1 is LGHNA and CDR2 YNFKEQ. The germline V and J ends were trimmed by 2 bases and 0 bases, with 6 bases remaining between them.

The chain employs TRBV28 and TRBJ2-1; 7 bases are a match to TRBD2. Germline V lookup: CDR1 MDHEN, CDR2 SYDVKM. The CDR3 sequence is 15 residues long. V was clipped by 6 bases and J by 3 bases; unmatched bases: 8. The CDR3 is CASSSGTGGYNEQFF. CDR3 sequence (DNA): TGTGCCAGCAGCTCAGGAACGGGGGGCTACAATGAGCAGTTCTTC.

This chain links TRBV30 with TRBJ1-1, with 7 positions matching TRBD1. This CDR3 has 12 amino acids. Losses at the gene ends were 2 bases for V and 4 bases for J; bases not matched to a gene: 1. Germline V gene data show CDR1 as GTSNPN and CDR2 as SVGIG (reference sequence). The CDR3 DNA follows: TGTGCCTGGAGTCCAGGGGGCACTGAAGCTTTCTTT. Translating gives CAWSPGGTEAFF.

V and J are TRBV6-6 and TRBJ1-5, with D unclear. Germline CDR1 and CDR2: MNHNY and SVGAGI (reference sequence). Between the trimmed V and J ends, which lost 2 bases and 7 bases, there was a span of 6 bases. The CDR3 extends over 12 amino acids. Written as DNA, the CDR3 is TGTGCCAGCAGTTACACGGGACAGCCCCAGCATTTT. This translates into CASSYTGQPQHF.

The chain employs TRBV27 and TRBJ2-1; D is perhaps TRBD1 (6 bases). Deletions cut 6 bases from V and 8 bases from J, with 14 bases between. Germline V CDR1 and CDR2: MNHEY, SMNVEV (reference sequence). CDR3 length equals 13 residues. CDR3 amino acids: CASRKQGSDEQFF. In nucleotides, the CDR3 is TGTGCCAGCAGGAAGCAGGGGTCGGATGAGCAGTTCTTC.